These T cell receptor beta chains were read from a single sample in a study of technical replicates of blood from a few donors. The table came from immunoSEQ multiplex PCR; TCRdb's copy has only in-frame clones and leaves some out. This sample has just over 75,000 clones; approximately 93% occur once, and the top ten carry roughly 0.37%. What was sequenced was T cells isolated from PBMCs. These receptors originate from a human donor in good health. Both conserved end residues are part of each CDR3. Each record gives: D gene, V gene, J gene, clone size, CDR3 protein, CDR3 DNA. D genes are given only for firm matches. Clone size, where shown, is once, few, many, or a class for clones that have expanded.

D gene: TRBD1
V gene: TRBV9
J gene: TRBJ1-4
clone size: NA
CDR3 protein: CASSPWTGDEKLFF
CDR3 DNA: TGTGCCAGCAGCCCCTGGACAGGGGATGAAAAACTGTTTTTT

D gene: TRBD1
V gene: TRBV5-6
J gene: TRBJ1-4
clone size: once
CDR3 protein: CASSLLFDRTGGRGEKLFF
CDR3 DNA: TGTGCCAGCAGCTTGCTATTCGATCGGACAGGGGGCAGGGGGGAAAAACTGTTTTTT

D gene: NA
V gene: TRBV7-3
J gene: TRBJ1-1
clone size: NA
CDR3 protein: CASSFLPGNTEAFF
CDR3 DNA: TGTGCCAGCAGTTTTCTTCCGGGGAACACTGAAGCTTTCTTT

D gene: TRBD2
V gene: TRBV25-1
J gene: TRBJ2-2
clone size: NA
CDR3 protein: CASSEYELAGPGELFF
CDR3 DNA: TGTGCCAGCAGTGAATATGAGCTAGCGGGACCCGGGGAGCTGTTTTTT

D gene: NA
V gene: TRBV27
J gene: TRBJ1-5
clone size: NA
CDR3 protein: CASSLQGFNQPQHF
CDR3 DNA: TGTGCCAGCAGTTTACAGGGGTTCAATCAGCCCCAGCATTTT

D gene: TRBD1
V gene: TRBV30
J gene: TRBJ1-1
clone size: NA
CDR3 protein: CAWTGPGQEMKAFF
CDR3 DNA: TGTGCCTGGACCGGACCGGGACAGGAGATGAAAGCTTTCTTT

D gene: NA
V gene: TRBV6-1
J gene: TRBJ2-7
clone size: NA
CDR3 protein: CASSDVLEYYEQYF
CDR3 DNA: TGTGCCAGCAGTGACGTCCTAGAATACTACGAGCAGTACTTC

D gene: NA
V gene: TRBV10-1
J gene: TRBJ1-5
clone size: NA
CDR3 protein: CASSVDQQEPQHF
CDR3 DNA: TGCGCCAGCAGTGTCGACCAGCAGGAGCCCCAGCATTTT

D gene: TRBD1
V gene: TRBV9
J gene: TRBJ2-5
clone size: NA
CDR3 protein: CASSGDSQETQYF
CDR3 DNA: TGTGCCAGCAGCGGGGACAGTCAAGAGACCCAGTACTTC

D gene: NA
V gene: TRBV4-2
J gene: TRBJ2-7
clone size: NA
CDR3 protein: CASSIRDGAYEQYF
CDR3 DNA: TGTGCCAGCAGCATCCGTGACGGGGCCTACGAGCAGTACTTC

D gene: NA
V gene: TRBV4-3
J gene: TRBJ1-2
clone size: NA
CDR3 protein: CASSHSMGDPAGMGYTF
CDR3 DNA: TGCGCCAGCAGCCACTCTATGGGAGACCCGGCCGGGATGGGCTACACCTTC

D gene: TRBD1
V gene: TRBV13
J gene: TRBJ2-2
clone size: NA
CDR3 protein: CASSRRDRFTGELFF
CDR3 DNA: TGTGCCAGCAGCCGCCGGGACAGGTTCACCGGGGAGCTGTTTTTT

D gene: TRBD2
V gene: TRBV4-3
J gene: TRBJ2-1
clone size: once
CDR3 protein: CASSRMAGTSGYKPDEQFF
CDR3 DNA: TGCGCCAGCAGCCGCATGGCCGGGACTAGCGGTTACAAGCCGGATGAGCAGTTCTTC

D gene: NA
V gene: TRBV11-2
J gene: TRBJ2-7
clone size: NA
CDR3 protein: CASSLSLVTSYEQYF
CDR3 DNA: TGTGCCAGCAGCTTATCACTAGTGACATCCTACGAGCAGTACTTC

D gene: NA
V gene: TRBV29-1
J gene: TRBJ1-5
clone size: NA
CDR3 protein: CSVETEANQPQHF
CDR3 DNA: TGCAGCGTCGAGACAGAAGCTAATCAGCCCCAGCATTTT

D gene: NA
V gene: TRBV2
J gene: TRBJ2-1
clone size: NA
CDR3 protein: CASSEAPLLLNNEQFF
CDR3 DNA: TGTGCCAGCAGTGAAGCTCCACTATTGTTAAACAATGAGCAGTTCTTC

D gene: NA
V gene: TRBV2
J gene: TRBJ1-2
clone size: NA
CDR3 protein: CASRTGSYYGYTF
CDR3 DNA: TGTGCCAGCAGAACAGGGTCTTACTATGGCTACACCTTC

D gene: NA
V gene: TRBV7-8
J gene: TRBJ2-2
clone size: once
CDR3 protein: CASTLDSYRLTGELFF
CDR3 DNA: TGTGCCAGCACCCTTGACTCGTACCGGCTGACCGGGGAGCTGTTTTTT

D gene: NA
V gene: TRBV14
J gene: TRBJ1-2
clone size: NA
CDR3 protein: CASSQVSRLSYGYTF
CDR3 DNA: TGTGCCAGCAGCCAAGTATCACGTCTAAGCTATGGCTACACCTTC

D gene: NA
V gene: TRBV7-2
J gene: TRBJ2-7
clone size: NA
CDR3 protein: CASSLASGPPYEQYF
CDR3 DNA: TGTGCCAGCAGCTTAGCCAGCGGGCCCCCCTACGAGCAGTACTTC

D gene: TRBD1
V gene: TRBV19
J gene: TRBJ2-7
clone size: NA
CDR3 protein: CASSVATGVGQEQYF
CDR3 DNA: TGTGCCAGTAGTGTGGCCACAGGGGTAGGGCAGGAGCAGTACTTC

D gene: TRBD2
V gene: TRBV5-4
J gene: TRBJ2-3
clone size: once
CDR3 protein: CASSSGTSDHTQYF
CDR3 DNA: TGTGCCAGCAGTTCCGGGACTAGCGACCATACGCAGTATTTT

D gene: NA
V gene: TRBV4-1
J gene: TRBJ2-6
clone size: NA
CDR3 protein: CASSQDHVGSVLTF
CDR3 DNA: TGCGCCAGCAGCCAAGATCACGTGGGCAGCGTCCTGACTTTC

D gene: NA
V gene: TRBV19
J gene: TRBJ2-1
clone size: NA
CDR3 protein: CASSIGNLAPSLFNEQFF
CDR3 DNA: TGTGCCAGTAGTATAGGAAACCTAGCCCCTAGCCTATTCAATGAGCAGTTCTTC

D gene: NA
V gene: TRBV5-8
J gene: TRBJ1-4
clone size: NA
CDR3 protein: CASSLSWGPNEKLFF
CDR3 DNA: TGTGCCAGCAGCTTGAGCTGGGGGCCTAATGAAAAACTGTTTTTT

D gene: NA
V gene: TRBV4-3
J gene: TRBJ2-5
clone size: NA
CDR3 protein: CASSQGYRETQYF
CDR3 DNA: TGCGCCAGCAGCCAAGGATACCGGGAGACCCAGTACTTC

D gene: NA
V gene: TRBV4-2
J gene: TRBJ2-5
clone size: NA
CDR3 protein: CASSLSGKKGQETQYF
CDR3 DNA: TGTGCCAGCAGCCTAAGCGGAAAGAAAGGACAAGAGACCCAGTACTTC

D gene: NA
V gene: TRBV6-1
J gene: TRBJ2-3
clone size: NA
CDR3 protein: CASSDLAKEGTDTQYF
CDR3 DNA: TGTGCCAGCAGTGATCTAGCGAAAGAAGGCACAGATACGCAGTATTTT

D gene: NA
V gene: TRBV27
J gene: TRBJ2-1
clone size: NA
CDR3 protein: CASSYAAGEFYNEQFF
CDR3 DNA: TGTGCCAGCAGTTACGCCGCGGGTGAATTTTACAATGAGCAGTTCTTC

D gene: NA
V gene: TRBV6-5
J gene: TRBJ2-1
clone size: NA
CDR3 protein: CASSYFRESNEQFF
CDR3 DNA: TGTGCCAGCAGTTACTTCCGGGAGAGCAATGAGCAGTTCTTC

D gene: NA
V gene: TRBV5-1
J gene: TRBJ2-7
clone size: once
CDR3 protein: CASSLGGEPNLLEQYF
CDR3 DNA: TGCGCCAGCAGCTTGGGGGGCGAGCCCAACCTCCTCGAGCAGTACTTC

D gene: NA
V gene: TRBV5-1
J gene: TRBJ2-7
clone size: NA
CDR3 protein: CASSLRQGYEQYF
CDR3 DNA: TGCGCCAGCAGCTTAAGACAAGGCTACGAGCAGTACTTC

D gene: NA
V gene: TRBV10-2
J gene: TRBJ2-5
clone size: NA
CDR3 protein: CASSEDRVGGTQYF
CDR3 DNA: TGCGCCAGCAGTGAGGACAGGGTGGGAGGGACCCAGTACTTC

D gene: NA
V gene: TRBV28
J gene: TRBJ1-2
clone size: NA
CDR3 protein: CASRGTGAAEGYTF
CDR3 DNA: TGTGCCAGCAGGGGGACTGGGGCCGCTGAAGGCTACACCTTC

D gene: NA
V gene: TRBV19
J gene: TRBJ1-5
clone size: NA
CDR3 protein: CATNSGGNNQPQHF
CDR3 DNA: TGTGCCACCAACTCGGGGGGGAACAATCAGCCCCAGCATTTT

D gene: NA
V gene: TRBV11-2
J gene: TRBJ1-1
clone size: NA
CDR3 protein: CASSTNKNTEAFF
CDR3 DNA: TGTGCCAGCAGCACAAACAAGAACACTGAAGCTTTCTTT

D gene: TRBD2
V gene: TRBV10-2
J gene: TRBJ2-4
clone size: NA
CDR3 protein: CASSNINLAGGVIQYF
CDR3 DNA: TGCGCCAGCAGTAACATAAACCTAGCGGGAGGCGTCATTCAGTACTTC

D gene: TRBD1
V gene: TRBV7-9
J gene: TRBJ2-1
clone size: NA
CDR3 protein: CASSYLDRGEQFF
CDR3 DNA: TGTGCCAGCAGCTATTTGGACAGGGGTGAGCAGTTCTTC

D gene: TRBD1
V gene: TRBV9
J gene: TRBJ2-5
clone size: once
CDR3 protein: CASSLDRGETQYF
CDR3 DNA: TGTGCCAGCAGCCTCGACAGGGGGGAGACCCAGTACTTC

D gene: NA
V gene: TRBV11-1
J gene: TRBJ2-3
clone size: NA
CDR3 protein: CASTILAPSTDTQYF
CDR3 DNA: TGTGCCAGCACCATTCTAGCGCCGAGCACAGATACGCAGTATTTT

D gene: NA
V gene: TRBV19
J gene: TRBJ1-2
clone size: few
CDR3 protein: CASWDPRAGYTF
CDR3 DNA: TGTGCCAGCTGGGATCCCAGGGCTGGCTACACCTTC

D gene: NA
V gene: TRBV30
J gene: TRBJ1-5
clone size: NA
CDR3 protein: CAWSGRGGYQPQHF
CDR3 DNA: TGTGCCTGGAGCGGCCGGGGGGGTTATCAGCCCCAGCATTTT

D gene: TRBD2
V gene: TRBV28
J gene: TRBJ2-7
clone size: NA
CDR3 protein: CASSLPGLAAYEQYF
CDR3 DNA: TGTGCCAGCAGTTTACCGGGACTAGCGGCCTACGAGCAGTACTTC

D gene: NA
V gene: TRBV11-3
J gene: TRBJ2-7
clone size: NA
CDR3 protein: CASSLDPERPLAYEQYF
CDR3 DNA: TGTGCCAGCAGCTTAGATCCGGAGCGTCCCCTAGCCTACGAGCAGTACTTC

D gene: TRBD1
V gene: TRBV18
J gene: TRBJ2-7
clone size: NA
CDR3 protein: CASSPPSGQGYEQYF
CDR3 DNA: TGTGCCAGCTCACCACCGTCTGGACAGGGCTACGAGCAGTACTTC

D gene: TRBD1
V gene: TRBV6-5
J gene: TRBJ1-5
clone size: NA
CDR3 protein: CASSATGGGNQPQHF
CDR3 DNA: TGTGCCAGCAGTGCGACAGGGGGCGGAAATCAGCCCCAGCATTTT

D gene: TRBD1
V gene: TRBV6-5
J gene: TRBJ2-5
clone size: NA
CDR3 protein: CASSKDRDRETQYF
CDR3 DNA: TGTGCCAGCAGCAAGGACAGGGATCGGGAGACCCAGTACTTC

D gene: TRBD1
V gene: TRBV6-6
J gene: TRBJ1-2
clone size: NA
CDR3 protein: CASSYDRTGAYGYTF
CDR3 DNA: TGTGCCAGCAGTTACGATAGGACAGGGGCCTATGGCTACACCTTC

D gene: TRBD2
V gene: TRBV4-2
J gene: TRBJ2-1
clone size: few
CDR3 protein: CASSQEGAGGPYNEQFF
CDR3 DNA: TGTGCCAGCAGCCAAGAAGGAGCGGGAGGGCCCTACAATGAGCAGTTCTTC

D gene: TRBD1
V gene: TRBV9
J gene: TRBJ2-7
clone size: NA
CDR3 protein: CASSPSQTGNYEQYF
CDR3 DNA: TGTGCCAGTTCACCTTCCCAGACAGGGAACTACGAGCAGTACTTC

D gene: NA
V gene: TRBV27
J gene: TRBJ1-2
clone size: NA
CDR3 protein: CASSPGNYGYTF
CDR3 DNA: TGTGCCAGCAGCCCAGGGAACTATGGCTACACCTTC

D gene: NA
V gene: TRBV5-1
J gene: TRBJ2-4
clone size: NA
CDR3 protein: CASSLAETDVNIQYF
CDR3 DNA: TGCGCCAGCAGCTTGGCCGAAACAGATGTAAACATTCAGTACTTC

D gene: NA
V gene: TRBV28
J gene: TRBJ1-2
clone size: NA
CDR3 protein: CASSLSFGSYGYTF
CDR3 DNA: TGTGCCAGCAGTTTATCCTTCGGTAGCTATGGCTACACCTTC

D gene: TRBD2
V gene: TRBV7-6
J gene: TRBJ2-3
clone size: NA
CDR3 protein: CASSPSGSREFTDTQYF
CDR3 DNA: TGTGCCAGCAGCCCTAGCGGGAGCCGGGAGTTCACAGATACGCAGTATTTT

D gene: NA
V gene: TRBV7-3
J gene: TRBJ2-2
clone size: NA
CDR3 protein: CASSLNGPRATGELFF
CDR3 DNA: TGTGCCAGCAGCTTAAATGGGCCGAGGGCCACCGGGGAGCTGTTTTTT

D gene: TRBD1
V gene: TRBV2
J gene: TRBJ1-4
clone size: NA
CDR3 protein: CASRTGKFTTNEKLFF
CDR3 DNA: TGTGCCAGCAGGACAGGGAAGTTTACAACTAATGAAAAACTGTTTTTT

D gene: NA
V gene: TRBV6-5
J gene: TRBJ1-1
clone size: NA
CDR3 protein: CASMSGNTEAFF
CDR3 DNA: TGTGCCAGCATGTCCGGGAACACTGAAGCTTTCTTT

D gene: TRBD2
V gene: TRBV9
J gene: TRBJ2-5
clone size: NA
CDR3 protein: CASSPRTSFETQYF
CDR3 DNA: TGTGCCAGCAGCCCCCGGACTAGCTTTGAGACCCAGTACTTC